Listed below are T cell receptor beta chains from one sample, sequenced in a study of human T cells and chemical hapten exposure. TCRdb reprocessed the RACE reads with MiXCR, giving one entry per CDR3 protein. The sample shows about 78,000 distinct CDR3 sequences, 8.5% of them seen only once. Material: whole blood, obtained in connection with sensitization to the hapten diphenylcyclopropenone (DPC). These receptors were obtained from a woman aged 45-60 years with alopecia areata. Some clones in this sample may be carry-over from other donors' samples. Both conserved end residues are part of each CDR3. A D gene is named only where the DNA matches it firmly. Not all rows give a size; the values are once, few, many and, for expanded clones, a class.

cdr3_nt | cdr3_aa | v_call | cdr3_length | j_call | d_call | clone_size
TGTGCCAGCAGTTCGACAGGCGTGGGCACTGAAGCTTTCTTT | CASSSTGVGTEAFF | TRBV12-3/TRBV12-4 | 14 | TRBJ1-1 | . | few
TGCAGCGTAGATGGACAGCACAGCTCTGGGGCCAACGTCCTGACTTTC | CSVDGQHSSGANVLTF | TRBV29-1 | 16 | TRBJ2-6 | . | many
TGTGCCAGCAGCCTAGGGGCGCGGGACGTCCGGCCCGAGACCCAGTACTTC | CASSLGARDVRPETQYF | TRBV6-9 | 17 | TRBJ2-5 | . | many
TGTGCCAGCAGTTCCGGGGGCAGCATAAGGGAGCAGTTCTTC | CASSSGGSIREQFF | TRBV13 | 14 | TRBJ2-1 | . | few
TGTGCCATCACGGGCGGTTTGGAGGAGACCCAGTACTTC | CAITGGLEETQYF | TRBV10-3 | 13 | TRBJ2-5 | . | many
TGTGCCAGCAGTTCTCACAGGGGACCCTACGAGCAGTACTTC | CASSSHRGPYEQYF | TRBV28 | 14 | TRBJ2-7 | TRBD1 | few
TGTGCCAGCAGATTCCTGGACAGGGAACATTTT | CASRFLDREHF | TRBV28 | 11 | TRBJ1-5 | TRBD1 | .
TGTGCCAGCACTAGGGACAGTACCAGCTACGAGCAGTACTTC | CASTRDSTSYEQYF | TRBV28 | 14 | TRBJ2-7 | TRBD1 | few
TGTGCCAGCAGCGTAGAGGGTAGCGGGAGTTACACAGATACGCAGTATTTT | CASSVEGSGSYTDTQYF | TRBV9 | 17 | TRBJ2-3 | TRBD2 | many
TGTGCCAGCAGCTTGGGGACAGGGCAGGATACTGAAGCTTTCTTT | CASSLGTGQDTEAFF | TRBV5-4 | 15 | TRBJ1-1 | TRBD1 | many
TGTGCCAGCAACTTGCTAGCGGGAGCAGATACGCAGTATTTT | CASNLLAGADTQYF | TRBV7-2 | 14 | TRBJ2-3 | TRBD2 | many
TGCAGTGCTCGCCCATACCTAAGCGGGAGTACTTACGAGCAGTACTTC | CSARPYLSGSTYEQYF | TRBV20-1 | 16 | TRBJ2-7 | TRBD2 | few
TGTGCCAGCAGCTTAGATCAAGGGTTGATTAATGAAAAACTGTTTTTT | CASSLDQGLINEKLFF | TRBV11-2 | 16 | TRBJ1-4 | . | many
TGTGCCAGTACCTCCTGGCAGGGAGGCTACACCTTC | CASTSWQGGYTF | TRBV19 | 12 | TRBJ1-2 | . | few
TGTGCCAGCCATGGGGGTTCCCCACCCATCGAGCAGTACTTC | CASHGGSPPIEQYF | TRBV28 | 14 | TRBJ2-7 | . | few
TGTGCCAGCTCACGACAGGGCGAGCAGTACTTC | CASSRQGEQYF | TRBV18 | 11 | TRBJ2-7 | TRBD1 | .
TGTGCCAGCAGTTACTCAGGGAGAAATGAGCAGTTCTTC | CASSYSGRNEQFF | TRBV6-2/TRBV6-3 | 13 | TRBJ2-1 | . | few
TGTGCCAGCAGCGGCCCAGCGGGGGGTGGAGTAAATGAGCAGTTCTTC | CASSGPAGGGVNEQFF | TRBV3-1 | 16 | TRBJ2-1 | TRBD2 | many
TGTGCTAGTGGTCCCACAGGGGGCTATCAGCCCCAGCATTTT | CASGPTGGYQPQHF | TRBV12-5 | 14 | TRBJ1-5 | TRBD1 | many
TGTGCCAGCAGCGGGGGAGGGGGGCGCTATGGCTACACCTTC | CASSGGGGRYGYTF | TRBV7-9 | 14 | TRBJ1-2 | . | many
TGTGCCAGCAGCCCGCGGGGGACCCACGCCTACAATGAGCAGTTCTTC | CASSPRGTHAYNEQFF | TRBV9 | 16 | TRBJ2-1 | TRBD2 | .
TGTGCCAGCAGCCCGGGACCGACGTGGGAGCAGTACTTC | CASSPGPTWEQYF | TRBV5-4 | 13 | TRBJ2-7 | . | .
TGTGCCAGCAGCTTAGGCAGCTCCTACAATGAGCAGTTCTTC | CASSLGSSYNEQFF | TRBV11-2 | 14 | TRBJ2-1 | . | many
TGTGCCAGCAGTGAGATGGGCGGGAGACGACAAGTTGAGCAGTTCTTC | CASSEMGGRRQVEQFF | TRBV6-1 | 16 | TRBJ2-1 | TRBD2 | few
TGTGCCAGCAGCCCGAACAGGGGGGAGTCCTACGAGCAGTACTTC | CASSPNRGESYEQYF | TRBV3-1 | 15 | TRBJ2-7 | TRBD1 | few
TGTGCCAGCAGCCGTAGCCCGGTTGATGAGCAGTTCTTC | CASSRSPVDEQFF | TRBV7-9 | 13 | TRBJ2-1 | . | few
TGTGCCACCAGTGCCCCGGCCGGGCCCCAGCATTTT | CATSAPAGPQHF | TRBV24-1 | 12 | TRBJ1-5 | . | .
TGTGCCAGCAGACTGGGACCTGATAACAATCAGCCCCAGCATTTT | CASRLGPDNNQPQHF | TRBV5-6 | 15 | TRBJ1-5 | . | .
TGTGCCAGCAGCTTGGGGGACCCCCCAGAGACCCAGTACTTC | CASSLGDPPETQYF | TRBV5-4 | 14 | TRBJ2-5 | . | .
TGTGCCAGCAGTTCGGACGGGCGAAGCTCCTACAATGAGCAGTTCTTC | CASSSDGRSSYNEQFF | TRBV7-2 | 16 | TRBJ2-1 | . | many
TGTGCCAGCAGTCCCAGGGGACAGATGAACACTGAAGCTTTCTTT | CASSPRGQMNTEAFF | TRBV2 | 15 | TRBJ1-1 | TRBD1 | few
TGTGCCAGCAGTTTACGGGCAGATTATAATTCACCCCTCCACTTT | CASSLRADYNSPLHF | TRBV12-3/TRBV12-4 | 15 | TRBJ1-6 | . | .
TGTGCCAGCAGTTTGTCCCCCAGGGACGAGCAGTACTTC | CASSLSPRDEQYF | TRBV12-3/TRBV12-4 | 13 | TRBJ2-7 | . | many
TGTGCCAGCAGCTTACCGACAACGAGGACTGAAGCTTTCTTT | CASSLPTTRTEAFF | TRBV7-2 | 14 | TRBJ1-1 | . | few
TGTGCCAGCAGGAGTCCCGGCGGGGTGAACACTGAAGCTTTCTTT | CASRSPGGVNTEAFF | TRBV6-2/TRBV6-3 | 15 | TRBJ1-1 | . | few
TGCGCCAGCAGCCCAGACAGGGCCCGGGGTAAGAATGAAGCTTTCTTT | CASSPDRARGKNEAFF | TRBV4-1 | 16 | TRBJ1-1 | TRBD1 | .
TGTGCCAGCAGTTTATGGCGGGGGAGCGGAGAGGTCACTGAAGCTTTCTTT | CASSLWRGSGEVTEAFF | TRBV28 | 17 | TRBJ1-1 | . | .
TGTGCCAGCTCACCACCACATATCCAGGGTAGGACTGAAGCTTTCTTT | CASSPPHIQGRTEAFF | TRBV18 | 16 | TRBJ1-1 | . | few
TGTGCCAGCAGTCAAGACAGGAACACCGGGGAGCTGTTTTTT | CASSQDRNTGELFF | TRBV12-3/TRBV12-4 | 14 | TRBJ2-2 | . | .
TGTGCCAGCAGTTCCGTGACAGGGGTCGCTGAAGCTTTCTTT | CASSSVTGVAEAFF | TRBV6-5 | 14 | TRBJ1-1 | TRBD1 | many
TGTGCCAGCGGACCGGGACAGGTCATCACCGGGGAGCTGTTTTTT | CASGPGQVITGELFF | TRBV2 | 15 | TRBJ2-2 | TRBD1 | many
TGTGCCAGCAGTCCAACGCTGGGACAGTACACTGAAGCTTTCTTT | CASSPTLGQYTEAFF | TRBV12-3/TRBV12-4 | 15 | TRBJ1-1 | TRBD1 | few
TGTGCCAGCAGCGTAGGGGCGGTTGATCAAGAGACCCAGTACTTC | CASSVGAVDQETQYF | TRBV9 | 15 | TRBJ2-5 | . | .
TGTGCCAGCAGTTTCACAGTCTATAATTCACCCCTCCACTTT | CASSFTVYNSPLHF | TRBV12-3/TRBV12-4 | 14 | TRBJ1-6 | . | many
TGTGCCACCGGAAGCGGAGGGGCGATGTATTTT | CATGSGGAMYF | TRBV6-5 | 11 | TRBJ2-3 | . | many
TGTGCCAGCAGCAACCCGCCGGGACAGGGGGATCGACATTCACCCCTCCACTTT | CASSNPPGQGDRHSPLHF | TRBV21-1 | 18 | TRBJ1-6 | . | few
TGTGCCAGCAAGGGCAGGGGCATCTATGGCTACACCTTC | CASKGRGIYGYTF | TRBV2 | 13 | TRBJ1-2 | . | .
TGCAGTGCCGACACCCTCCTGGGGGGCCTCTTAGGTAATGAGCAGTTCTTC | CSADTLLGGLLGNEQFF | TRBV20-1 | 17 | TRBJ2-1 | . | .
TGTGCCACCAGCCCGAGACTAGCGGGAGCCAATGAGCAGTTCTTC | CATSPRLAGANEQFF | TRBV15 | 15 | TRBJ2-1 | TRBD2 | .
TGCGCCAGCAGCTTGAGCGGGGCTCAAGAGACCCAGTACTTC | CASSLSGAQETQYF | TRBV5-1 | 14 | TRBJ2-5 | TRBD2 | few
TGTGCCAGCAGTCTTACAGGCGAACCTTCCAATTCACCCCTCCACTTT | CASSLTGEPSNSPLHF | TRBV27 | 16 | TRBJ1-6 | . | few
TGTGCCACCAGTGACCCGGACAGATTCCAAGAGACCCAGTACTTC | CATSDPDRFQETQYF | TRBV24-1 | 15 | TRBJ2-5 | . | few
TGTGCGTCCGGGACAGGGGAAAATTCACCCCTCCACTTT | CASGTGENSPLHF | TRBV10-3 | 13 | TRBJ1-6 | TRBD1 | few